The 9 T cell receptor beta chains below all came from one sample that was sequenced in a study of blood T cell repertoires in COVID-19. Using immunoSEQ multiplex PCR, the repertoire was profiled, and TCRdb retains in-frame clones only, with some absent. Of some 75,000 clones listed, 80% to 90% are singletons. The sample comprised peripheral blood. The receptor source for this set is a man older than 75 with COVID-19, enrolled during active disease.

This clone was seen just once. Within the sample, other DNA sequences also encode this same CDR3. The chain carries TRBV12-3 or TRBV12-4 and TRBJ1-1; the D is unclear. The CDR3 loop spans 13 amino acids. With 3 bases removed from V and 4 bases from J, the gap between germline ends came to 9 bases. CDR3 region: CASSLGGGTEAFF. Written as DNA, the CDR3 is TGTGCCAGCAGTTTGGGAGGAGGCACTGAAGCTTTCTTT.

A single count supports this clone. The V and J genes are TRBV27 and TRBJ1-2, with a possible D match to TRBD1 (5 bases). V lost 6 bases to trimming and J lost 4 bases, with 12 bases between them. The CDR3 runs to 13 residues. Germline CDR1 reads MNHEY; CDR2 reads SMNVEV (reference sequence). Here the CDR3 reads CASRRGGFYGYTF. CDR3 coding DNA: TGTGCCAGCAGGCGCGGGGGGTTCTATGGCTACACCTTC.

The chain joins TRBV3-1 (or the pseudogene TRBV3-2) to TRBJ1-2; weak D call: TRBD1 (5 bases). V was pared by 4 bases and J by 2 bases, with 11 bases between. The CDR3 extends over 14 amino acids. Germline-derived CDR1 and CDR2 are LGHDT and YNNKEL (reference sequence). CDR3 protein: CASSPLTANYGYTF. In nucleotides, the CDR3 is TGTGCCAGCAGCCCACTGACAGCCAACTATGGCTACACCTTC.

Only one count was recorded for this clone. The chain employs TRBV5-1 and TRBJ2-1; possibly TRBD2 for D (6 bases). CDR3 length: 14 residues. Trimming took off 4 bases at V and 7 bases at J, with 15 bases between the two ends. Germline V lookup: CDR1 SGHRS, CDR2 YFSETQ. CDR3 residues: CASSREGRGNEQFF. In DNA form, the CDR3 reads TGCGCCAGCAGCCGCGAGGGGCGGGGTAATGAGCAGTTCTTC.

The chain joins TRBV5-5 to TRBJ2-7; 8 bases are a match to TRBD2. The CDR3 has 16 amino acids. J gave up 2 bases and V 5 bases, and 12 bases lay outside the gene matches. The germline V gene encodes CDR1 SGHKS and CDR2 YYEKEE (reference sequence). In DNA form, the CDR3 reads TGTGCCAGCAGAAGTTCGGCGCGGGGGGCCGCCTACGAGCAGTACTTC. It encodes CASRSSARGAAYEQYF. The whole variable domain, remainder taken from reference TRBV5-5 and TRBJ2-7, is DAGVTQSPTHLIKTRGQQVTLRCSPISGHKSVSWYQQVLGQGPQFIFQYYEKEERGRGNFPDRFSARQFPNYSSELNVNALLLGDSALYLCASRSSARGAAYEQYFGPGTRLTVT.

The DNA for the CDR3 is TGTGCCAGCAGGGGGACAGGGGCCACCTACAATGAGCAGTTCTTC. It codes for CASRGTGATYNEQFF. V is TRBV7-3 and J is TRBJ2-1; 10 bases are shared with TRBD1. This CDR3 is 15 amino acids long. The V gene end was trimmed by 6 bases and the J gene end by 2 bases; junction bases not matched to a gene: 4. Germline CDR1 and CDR2: SGHTA and FQGTGA. The full variable domain, completed using reference TRBV7-3 and TRBJ2-1, is GAGVSQTPSNKVTEKGKYVELRCDPISGHTALYWYRQSLGQGPEFLIYFQGTGAADDSGLPNDRFFAVRPEGSVSTLKIQRTERGDSAVYLCASRGTGATYNEQFFGPGTRLTVL.

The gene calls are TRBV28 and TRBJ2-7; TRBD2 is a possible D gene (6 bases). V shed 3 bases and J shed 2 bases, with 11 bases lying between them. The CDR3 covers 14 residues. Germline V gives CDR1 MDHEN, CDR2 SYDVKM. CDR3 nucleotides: TGTGCCAGCAGTTTTGGAGGGCCTACCTACGAGCAGTACTTC. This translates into CASSFGGPTYEQYF.

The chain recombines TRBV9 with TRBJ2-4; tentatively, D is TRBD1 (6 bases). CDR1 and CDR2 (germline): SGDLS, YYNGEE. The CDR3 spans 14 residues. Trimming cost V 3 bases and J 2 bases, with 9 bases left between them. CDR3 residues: CASSAGVTKNIQYF. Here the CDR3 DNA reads TGTGCCAGCAGCGCAGGGGTGACCAAAAACATTCAGTACTTC.

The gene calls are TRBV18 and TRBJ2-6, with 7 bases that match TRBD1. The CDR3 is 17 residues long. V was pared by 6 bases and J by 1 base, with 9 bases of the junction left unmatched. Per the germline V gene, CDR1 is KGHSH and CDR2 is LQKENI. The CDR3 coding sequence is TGTGCCAGCTCTGAAAGGGGGCTCAGATCTGGGGCCAACGTCCTGACTTTC. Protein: CASSERGLRSGANVLTF. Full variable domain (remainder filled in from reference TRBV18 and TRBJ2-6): NAGVMQNPRHLVRRRGQEARLRCSPMKGHSHVYWYRQLPEEGLKFMVYLQKENIIDESGMPKERFSAEFPKEGPSILRIQQVVRGDSAAYFCASSERGLRSGANVLTFGAGSRLTVL.